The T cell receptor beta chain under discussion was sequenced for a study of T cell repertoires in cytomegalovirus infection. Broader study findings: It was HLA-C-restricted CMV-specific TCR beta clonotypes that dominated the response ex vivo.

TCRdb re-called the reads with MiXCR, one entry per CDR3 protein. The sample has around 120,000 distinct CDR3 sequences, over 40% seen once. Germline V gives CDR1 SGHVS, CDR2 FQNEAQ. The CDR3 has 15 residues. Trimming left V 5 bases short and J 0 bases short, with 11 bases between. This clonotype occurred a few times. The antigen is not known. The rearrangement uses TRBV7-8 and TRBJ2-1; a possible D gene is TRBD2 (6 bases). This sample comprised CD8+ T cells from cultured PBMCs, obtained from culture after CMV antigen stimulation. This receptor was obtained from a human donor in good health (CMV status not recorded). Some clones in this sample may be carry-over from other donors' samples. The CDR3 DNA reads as TGTGCCAGCAGCCACGAGACTAGCTCCTACAATGAGCAGTTCTTC. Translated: CASSHETSSYNEQFF.